This T cell receptor beta chain appears in the sequencing data of a study of brain metastases from non-small cell lung cancer. Germline V gene lookup returns CDR1 SGHRS and CDR2 YFSETQ. Germline trimming cut 0 bases from V and 3 bases from J; bases unmatched to any gene: 2. This CDR3 region has 15 residues. The data were produced by immunoSEQ multiplex PCR, yet TCRdb's version contains in-frame clones alone and is incomplete. The sample yields hundreds of clones, 88% seen once. The sample consisted of tissue from a brain metastasis. The origin of this receptor is a donor at least 40 years old with non-small cell lung cancer. The V gene is TRBV5-1, the J gene TRBJ2-3; 9 positions match TRBD1. The CDR3, as DNA: TGCGCCAGCAGCTTGGGGGGGACAGGGACAGATACGCAGTATTTT. Its protein product is CASSLGGTGTDTQYF.